This TCR beta chain was sequenced for a study of CD8+ T cells in alopecia areata. Study background: Treated patients were given oral tofacitinib, which was dosed at 5 to 10 mg twice daily. Overall study findings and caveats: Unlike in mice, where it was clearer, TCR sharing across patients was less clear, possibly HLA-related.

Noted treatment: oral pan-JAK inhibitor, 5-10 mg twice daily. Points on this clone: Its antigen is not identified.

Extraction and reverse transcription of RNA yielded cDNA as the sequencing template. Assay used: immunoSEQ multiplex PCR; TCRdb lists only in-frame clones, some missing. The sample includes 200,000 to 250,000 clones, roughly three fifths seen only once; the top ten take around 1.3%. The CDR3 is 17 residues long. The germline CDR1 and CDR2 sequences are GTSNPN and SVGIG (reference sequence). Trimming took off 4 bases at V and 2 bases at J, with 23 bases between the two ends. This sample comprised CD4+ T cells sorted from blood, obtained at week 44, from a patient treated with tofacitinib. This clonotype was sampled from a human donor with alopecia areata. The chain joins TRBV30 to TRBJ1-2; D is uncertain. CDR3 sequence: CAWTQRTANRPNYGYTF. The DNA of the CDR3 is TGTGCCTGGACCCAAAGAACGGCCAATAGGCCCAACTATGGCTACACCTTC.